A selection of T cell receptor beta chains follows, all from one sample in a study of T cells in Graves' hyperthyroidism and ophthalmopathy. TCRdb processed the multiplex PCR reads anew with MiXCR; each CDR3 protein has one entry. The sample holds some 570,000 distinct CDR3 sequences; over 12% are singletons and the top ten take around 7%. The sample taken for sequencing was blood. All receptors come from a woman in her late teens or twenties with Graves' ophthalmopathy. Both conserved end residues are part of each CDR3. The D gene is left open where the match is weak. Some rows have no size entry. The others give once, few or many, or a class for an expanded clone.

abundance | j_gene | d_gene | v_gene | CDR3aa | CDR3nt
many | TRBJ2-5 | TRBD1 | TRBV12-3/TRBV12-4 | CASNRQGANETQYF | TGTGCCAGCAATCGACAGGGGGCGAACGAGACCCAGTACTTC
many | TRBJ2-5 | TRBD1 | TRBV20-1 | CSALLQGAPKWAQYF | TGCAGTGCCCTCCTCCAGGGGGCCCCAAAGTGGGCCCAGTACTTC
many | TRBJ2-2 | . | TRBV28 | CASSLRWGQSNTGELFF | TGTGCCAGCAGTTTAAGGTGGGGCCAGTCGAACACCGGGGAGCTGTTTTTT
. | TRBJ2-2 | . | TRBV12-3/TRBV12-4 | CASRDRAGRDTGELFF | TGTGCCAGCAGGGACAGGGCTGGGAGGGACACCGGGGAGCTGTTTTTT
few | TRBJ2-1 | TRBD1 | TRBV29-1 | CSVRPGQDYNEQFF | TGCAGCGTGCGACCGGGACAGGACTACAATGAGCAGTTCTTC
many | TRBJ1-1 | TRBD1 | TRBV30 | CACYPGLDRDTEAFF | TGTGCCTGCTATCCCGGACTGGACAGGGACACTGAAGCTTTCTTT
. | TRBJ2-2 | . | TRBV5-1 | CASSLGTVDTGELFF | TGCGCCAGCAGCTTGGGCACGGTGGACACCGGGGAGCTGTTTTTT
. | TRBJ1-2 | . | TRBV6-6 | CASSYSGPYGYTF | TGTGCCAGCAGTTACTCGGGTCCCTATGGCTACACCTTC
few | TRBJ2-2 | . | TRBV25-1 | CASSGNSAGELFF | TGTGCCAGCAGTGGCAATTCGGCCGGGGAGCTGTTTTTT
many | TRBJ1-5 | . | TRBV27 | CASSSSVRQPQHF | TGTGCCAGCAGTTCATCGGTGCGACAGCCCCAGCATTTT
many | TRBJ2-3 | . | TRBV29-1 | CSVEDRGVWGTDTQYF | TGCAGCGTTGAAGATCGTGGGGTTTGGGGGACGGATACGCAGTATTTT